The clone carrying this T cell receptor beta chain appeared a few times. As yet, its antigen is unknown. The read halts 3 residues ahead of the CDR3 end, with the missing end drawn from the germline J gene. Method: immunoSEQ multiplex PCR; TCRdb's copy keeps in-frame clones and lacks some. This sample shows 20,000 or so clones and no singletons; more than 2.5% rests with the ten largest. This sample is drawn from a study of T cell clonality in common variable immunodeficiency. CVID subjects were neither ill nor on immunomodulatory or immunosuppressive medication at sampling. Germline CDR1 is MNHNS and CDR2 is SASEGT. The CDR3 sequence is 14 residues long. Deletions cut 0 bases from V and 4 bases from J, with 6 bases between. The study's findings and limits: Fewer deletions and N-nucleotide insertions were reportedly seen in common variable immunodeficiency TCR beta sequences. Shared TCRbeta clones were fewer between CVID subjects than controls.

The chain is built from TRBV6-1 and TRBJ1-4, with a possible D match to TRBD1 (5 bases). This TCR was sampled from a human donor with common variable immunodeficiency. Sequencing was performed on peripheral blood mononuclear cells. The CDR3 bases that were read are TGTGCCAGCAGTGAAGCGGGGCTTAATGAAAAA. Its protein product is CASSEAGLNEK. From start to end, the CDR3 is CASSEAGLNEKLFF.